The rows below give T cell receptor beta chains drawn from one sample of a study of CD8+ T cells in alopecia areata. The table came from immunoSEQ multiplex PCR; TCRdb's copy has only in-frame clones and leaves some out. The sample contains about 130,000 clones, 58% of which appear only once. Sample: CD4+ T cells sorted from blood, taken at week 0. These TCRs come from a human donor with alopecia areata. Each CDR3 is given with its conserved first and last residue. Fields, in order: V gene, clone size, CDR3 protein. Clone size, where shown, is once, few, many, or a class for clones that have expanded.

v_gene: TRBV13; abundance: few; CDR3aa: CASSRGLAGGRSTDTQYF
v_gene: TRBV15; abundance: .; CDR3aa: CATSPRTGASSYEQYF
v_gene: TRBV2; abundance: many; CDR3aa: CASSEGRGLTEAFF
v_gene: TRBV30; abundance: few; CDR3aa: CAWSGADTQYF
v_gene: TRBV19; abundance: .; CDR3aa: CASSTTPTGANVLTF
v_gene: TRBV4-1; abundance: .; CDR3aa: CASSRGGSGNTIYF
v_gene: TRBV29-1; abundance: .; CDR3aa: CSAATGQLAGYTF
v_gene: TRBV7-8; abundance: .; CDR3aa: CASSLLGTGPYEQYF
v_gene: TRBV30; abundance: few; CDR3aa: CAWREVRLPDTQYF
v_gene: TRBV5-1; abundance: .; CDR3aa: CASSPDYPQETQYF
v_gene: TRBV6-6; abundance: .; CDR3aa: CASSITGGPTF
v_gene: TRBV5-1; abundance: few; CDR3aa: CASSLAGRAFDGYTF
v_gene: TRBV5-1; abundance: once; CDR3aa: CASSQDRGETQYF
v_gene: TRBV4-2; abundance: few; CDR3aa: CASSQDTTTGLLGGSLYGYTF
v_gene: TRBV5-1; abundance: .; CDR3aa: CASSSGLAGPDTQYF
v_gene: TRBV30; abundance: .; CDR3aa: CAWSVGRVGYGYTF
v_gene: TRBV15; abundance: few; CDR3aa: CATSGRRQFF
v_gene: TRBV6-6; abundance: few; CDR3aa: CASSYSTVGETQYF
v_gene: TRBV7-2; abundance: few; CDR3aa: CASSAGTFVNYGYTF
v_gene: TRBV4-1; abundance: .; CDR3aa: CASSQDSGGWSPLHF
v_gene: TRBV27; abundance: .; CDR3aa: CASSLQRSAGDTQYF
v_gene: TRBV11-2; abundance: .; CDR3aa: CASRHTGASPNYGYTF
v_gene: TRBV11-1; abundance: .; CDR3aa: CASSSRLAGTDTQYF
v_gene: TRBV20-1; abundance: .; CDR3aa: CSGASTDTQYF
v_gene: TRBV7-9; abundance: few; CDR3aa: CASSSDAPGTQYF
v_gene: TRBV29-1; abundance: .; CDR3aa: CSVADTGELFF
v_gene: TRBV29-1; abundance: once; CDR3aa: CSVGQGADTQYF
v_gene: TRBV13; abundance: few; CDR3aa: CASSLVARGLRGYTF
v_gene: TRBV7-9; abundance: .; CDR3aa: CASSLGTLNEKLFF
v_gene: TRBV14; abundance: .; CDR3aa: CASSQSYEQFF
v_gene: TRBV30; abundance: .; CDR3aa: CAWQHYNEQFF